These T cell receptor beta chains were read from a single sample in a study of radiotherapy plus CTLA-4 blockade in lung cancer. Here immunoSEQ multiplex PCR was the method, and the copy in TCRdb shows in-frame clones only, minus some. The sample lists about 51,000 clones, 70% to 80% seen once, with over 6.5% in the top ten. The starting material was peripheral blood, obtained from a patient treated with radiotherapy plus ipilimumab. The source of these receptors is a human donor with non-small cell lung cancer who had a complete response to radiotherapy plus ipilimumab. CDR3s include the opening cysteine and the closing phenylalanine or tryptophan. The D gene is left open where the match is weak. Expanded clones are given a class, and other clones once, few, many or no size at all.

V gene: TRBV5-8; J gene: TRBJ1-2; D gene: -; clone size: -; CDR3 length: 16; CDR3 DNA: TGTGCCAGCAGCTACACCGACAGACCCGCCAACTATGGCTACACCTTC; CDR3 protein: CASSYTDRPANYGYTF
V gene: TRBV19; J gene: TRBJ2-1; D gene: TRBD2; clone size: -; CDR3 length: 17; CDR3 DNA: TGTGCCAGTAGTATAAGGAGGGAGGGCCGTTCCTACAATGAGCAGTTCTTC; CDR3 protein: CASSIRREGRSYNEQFF
V gene: TRBV28; J gene: TRBJ1-4; D gene: TRBD1; clone size: -; CDR3 length: 13; CDR3 DNA: TGTGCCAGCAGTTTTAGGGACAGAGAAAAACTGTTTTTT; CDR3 protein: CASSFRDREKLFF
V gene: TRBV10-3; J gene: TRBJ2-1; D gene: -; clone size: -; CDR3 length: 12; CDR3 DNA: TGTGCCATCAGGGACAGAGACAATGAGCAGTTCTTC; CDR3 protein: CAIRDRDNEQFF
V gene: TRBV15; J gene: TRBJ1-1; D gene: TRBD1; clone size: once; CDR3 length: 15; CDR3 DNA: TGTGCCACCAGCAGACCACAGGGGGGTAACACTGAAGCTTTCTTT; CDR3 protein: CATSRPQGGNTEAFF
V gene: TRBV4-3; J gene: TRBJ2-2; D gene: TRBD1; clone size: once; CDR3 length: 17; CDR3 DNA: TGCGCCAGCAGCCAAGATGGCAGGGGGCTCGGCACCGGGGAGCTGTTTTTT; CDR3 protein: CASSQDGRGLGTGELFF
V gene: TRBV7-9; J gene: TRBJ1-1; D gene: -; clone size: few; CDR3 length: 13; CDR3 DNA: TGTGCCAGCAGCTCCGGGGGGCCCACTGAAGCTTTCTTT; CDR3 protein: CASSSGGPTEAFF
V gene: TRBV5-1; J gene: TRBJ2-3; D gene: TRBD1; clone size: -; CDR3 length: 16; CDR3 DNA: TGCGCCAGCAGCTTGGGTAGGACAGGGGGCGCAGATACGCAGTATTTT; CDR3 protein: CASSLGRTGGADTQYF
V gene: TRBV11-3; J gene: TRBJ2-7; D gene: TRBD1; clone size: -; CDR3 length: 14; CDR3 DNA: TGTGCCAGCAGTCCCGGGACAGGACTTGACGAGCAGTACTTC; CDR3 protein: CASSPGTGLDEQYF
V gene: TRBV28; J gene: TRBJ2-3; D gene: TRBD2; clone size: -; CDR3 length: 14; CDR3 DNA: TGTGCCAGCAGTCCAGGACTAGCGCTAGATACGCAGTATTTT; CDR3 protein: CASSPGLALDTQYF
V gene: TRBV19; J gene: TRBJ1-5; D gene: -; clone size: -; CDR3 length: 14; CDR3 DNA: TGTGCCAGTACCCCGTCGGGGAGCAATCAGCCCCAGCATTTT; CDR3 protein: CASTPSGSNQPQHF
V gene: TRBV5-1; J gene: TRBJ1-1; D gene: -; clone size: -; CDR3 length: 15; CDR3 DNA: TGCGCCAGCAGTTCCCTAGCGGAGGGTGGACGAAAAGCTTTCTTT; CDR3 protein: CASSSLAEGGRKAFF
V gene: TRBV2; J gene: TRBJ1-4; D gene: TRBD1; clone size: -; CDR3 length: 14; CDR3 DNA: TGTGCCAGCACTGGGGACAGGGGAAGGGAAAAACTGTTTTTT; CDR3 protein: CASTGDRGREKLFF
V gene: TRBV10-3; J gene: TRBJ1-2; D gene: TRBD1; clone size: -; CDR3 length: 14; CDR3 DNA: TGTGCCATCAGTACCGGGACAGGGCACTATGGCTACACCTTC; CDR3 protein: CAISTGTGHYGYTF
V gene: TRBV18; J gene: TRBJ2-1; D gene: -; clone size: -; CDR3 length: 14; CDR3 DNA: TGTGCCAGCTCACCAAGGCAGGGCTACAATGAGCAGTTCTTC; CDR3 protein: CASSPRQGYNEQFF
V gene: TRBV4-3; J gene: TRBJ2-7; D gene: -; clone size: -; CDR3 length: 15; CDR3 DNA: TGCGCCAGCAGCCAAGTCAATGGGGGCGGCTACGAGCAGTACTTC; CDR3 protein: CASSQVNGGGYEQYF
V gene: TRBV6-6; J gene: TRBJ1-1; D gene: TRBD1; clone size: -; CDR3 length: 16; CDR3 DNA: TGTGCCAGCAGATCCTCCCGACAGGGGCTGAACACTGAAGCTTTCTTT; CDR3 protein: CASRSSRQGLNTEAFF
V gene: TRBV18; J gene: TRBJ1-1; D gene: -; clone size: -; CDR3 length: 15; CDR3 DNA: TGTGCCAGCTCACCAATAGGGGATAGTAGCACTGAAGCTTTCTTT; CDR3 protein: CASSPIGDSSTEAFF
V gene: TRBV7-9; J gene: TRBJ1-1; D gene: -; clone size: few; CDR3 length: 15; CDR3 DNA: TGTGCCAGCAGCCCGCACATTGTTAGCGGCACTGAAGCTTTCTTT; CDR3 protein: CASSPHIVSGTEAFF
V gene: TRBV11-3; J gene: TRBJ2-7; D gene: TRBD1; clone size: -; CDR3 length: 13; CDR3 DNA: TGTGCCAATCTGGACAGGGACTCCTACGAGCAGTACTTC; CDR3 protein: CANLDRDSYEQYF
V gene: TRBV5-5; J gene: TRBJ1-3; D gene: TRBD1; clone size: -; CDR3 length: 16; CDR3 DNA: TGTGCCAGCAGCACTGGACAGGTTATCTCTGGAAACACCATATATTTT; CDR3 protein: CASSTGQVISGNTIYF
V gene: TRBV7-9; J gene: TRBJ2-5; D gene: -; clone size: -; CDR3 length: 13; CDR3 DNA: TGTGCCAGCAGTCGAGAGTACCAAGAGACCCAGTACTTC; CDR3 protein: CASSREYQETQYF
V gene: TRBV5-1; J gene: TRBJ1-1; D gene: -; clone size: -; CDR3 length: 13; CDR3 DNA: TGCGCCAGCAGCCCCCGTGAGGACACTGAAGCTTTCTTT; CDR3 protein: CASSPREDTEAFF
V gene: TRBV10-3; J gene: TRBJ2-3; D gene: -; clone size: -; CDR3 length: 15; CDR3 DNA: TGTGCCACGAGCCGGGGCGGGGAGAGCACAGATACGCAGTATTTT; CDR3 protein: CATSRGGESTDTQYF
V gene: TRBV14; J gene: TRBJ1-2; D gene: -; clone size: -; CDR3 length: 15; CDR3 DNA: TGTGCCAGCAGCCAAGATTACGGGGGAGTCTATGGCTACACCTTC; CDR3 protein: CASSQDYGGVYGYTF
V gene: TRBV30; J gene: TRBJ1-4; D gene: TRBD1; clone size: once; CDR3 length: 14; CDR3 DNA: TGTGCCTGGGGTCCGGGACAGAGAGATGAAAAACTGTTTTTT; CDR3 protein: CAWGPGQRDEKLFF
V gene: TRBV7-2; J gene: TRBJ2-2; D gene: -; clone size: -; CDR3 length: 14; CDR3 DNA: TGTGCCAGCAGCTTTAAACTTGACACCGGGGAGCTGTTTTTT; CDR3 protein: CASSFKLDTGELFF
V gene: TRBV6-5; J gene: TRBJ1-5; D gene: TRBD1; clone size: -; CDR3 length: 15; CDR3 DNA: TGTGCCAGCAGTAAATATACAGGGGGCGGACAGCCCCAGCATTTT; CDR3 protein: CASSKYTGGGQPQHF
V gene: TRBV15; J gene: TRBJ1-5; D gene: TRBD1; clone size: once; CDR3 length: 16; CDR3 DNA: TGTGCCACCAGCAGACCTCGGGGACAGGGGAATCAGCCCCAGCATTTT; CDR3 protein: CATSRPRGQGNQPQHF
V gene: TRBV19; J gene: TRBJ2-5; D gene: -; clone size: -; CDR3 length: 17; CDR3 DNA: TGTGCCAGTAGTATCCAATTAGAAAGAGGGCCCGGTCGGACCCAGTACTTC; CDR3 protein: CASSIQLERGPGRTQYF
V gene: TRBV2; J gene: TRBJ2-2; D gene: TRBD2; clone size: -; CDR3 length: 15; CDR3 DNA: TGTGCCAGCAGTGAAGAGACTAGCGGGACCGGGGAGCTGTTTTTT; CDR3 protein: CASSEETSGTGELFF
V gene: TRBV30; J gene: TRBJ1-2; D gene: -; clone size: -; CDR3 length: 12; CDR3 DNA: TGTGCCTGGTCTCCAGGGGCCTATGGCTACACCTTC; CDR3 protein: CAWSPGAYGYTF